These 10 T cell receptor delta chains were all obtained from the same sample, sequenced in a study of Vδ1+ human thymocytes. The study's findings and limits: Thymic TRG and TRD repertoires appeared highly polyclonal, with Gaussian CDR3 length distributions.

Sequences come from RNA converted to cDNA by reverse transcription. Multiplex PCR used pooled V-gene forward primers and a constant-region reverse primer to amplify CDR3s. TCRdb reprocessed the multiplex PCR reads through CATT. The sample has about 75,000 delta-chain clones, around 35% seen once. These receptors have no known antigen. The sequenced sample consisted of Vdelta1+ gamma-delta thymocytes from the thymus. Specified subset: FACS-sorted CD3+ TCRalphabeta- TCRVdelta1+ TCRVdelta2- thymocytes. The receptor set was obtained from a boy in the first two years of life who had congenital heart surgery.

This clone was recorded a few times. The genes are TRDV1 and TRDJ1; the D gene is possibly TRDD3 (6 bases). Germline-derived CDR1 and CDR2 are TSWWSYY and QGS. The CDR3 is 22 amino acids. V was trimmed by 0 bases and J by 7 bases, leaving 36 bases between them. The CDR3 DNA is TGTGCTCTTGGGGAACTTCCTCCCGTACTGGGCCACTCGGGGGGGGCGGACGGTAAACTCATCTTT. The encoded protein is CALGELPPVLGHSGGADGKLIF.

This clone was observed a few times. This sequence joins TRDV1 and TRDJ1; D is unclear. The CDR3 runs to 20 residues. Trimming cost V 2 bases and J 0 bases, with 25 bases left between them. The germline V gene encodes CDR1 TSWWSYY and CDR2 QGS. CDR3 in amino acids: CALGEVRRHPGQVYTDKLIF. The DNA of the CDR3 is TGTGCTCTTGGGGAAGTGCGTCGTCATCCGGGTCAGGTGTACACCGATAAACTCATCTTT.

This chain connects TRDV1 to TRDJ1; D possibly corresponds to TRDD2 (8 bases). Germline V gives CDR1 TSWWSYY, CDR2 QGS. Trimming left V 4 bases short and J 0 bases short, with 30 bases between. CDR3 length equals 21 residues. The CDR3 sequence is CALGVLRTSYKWGTYTDKLIF. In nucleotides, the CDR3 is TGTGCTCTTGGGGTTCTGAGGACTTCCTACAAGTGGGGGACGTACACCGATAAACTCATCTTT.

Sample share makes this clone medium-sized. The chain recombines TRDV2 with TRDJ1, with TRDD3 matching 9 bases. The CDR3 has 18 amino acids. Germline V gene lookup returns CDR1 GEAIGNYY and CDR2 EKD. Losses at the gene ends were 1 base for V and 0 bases for J; bases not matched to a gene: 11. The CDR3 protein is CACDTRRTGGHNTDKLIF. As DNA, the CDR3 is TGTGCCTGTGACACTCGTCGTACTGGGGGACATAACACCGATAAACTCATCTTT.

With regard to this clone: The identical CDR3 is also encoded by other nucleotide sequences in the sample. The chain has TRDV1 and TRDJ1, with D possibly matching TRDD2 (5 bases). Germline V gene sequence: CDR1 TSWWSYY, CDR2 QGS. Trimming took off 5 bases at V and 12 bases at J, with 19 bases between the two ends. The CDR3 runs to 13 residues. The CDR3 loop reads CALGSGGPSLFIF. The CDR3 nucleotides read TGTGCTCTTGGGTCCGGAGGGCCTTCGCTGTTCATCTTT.

V and J are TRDV1 and TRDJ1, with TRDD3 matching 12 bases. Germline assignment: CDR1 TSWWSYY and CDR2 QGS. The CDR3 has 21 residues. Unmatched junction bases numbered 23, after V lost 9 bases and J lost 0 bases. The CDR3 coding sequence is TGTGCTCTCGGCGACTTCCTGCACCACTGGGGGATACTGCGGGACACCGATAAACTCATCTTT. Translation gives CALGDFLHHWGILRDTDKLIF.

In this sample, this clone turned up a few times. This chain connects TRDV1 to TRDJ1, with 12 bases lining up with TRDD3. The germline V gene encodes CDR1 TSWWSYY and CDR2 QGS. The V gene end was trimmed by 0 bases and the J gene end by 8 bases; junction bases not matched to a gene: 25. The CDR3 has 22 amino acids. The CDR3 reads CALGELSYEPFTGGYRRPKLIF. CDR3 DNA: TGTGCTCTTGGGGAACTGTCCTACGAACCCTTCACTGGGGGATACCGGAGGCCAAAACTCATCTTT.

This clone has only a few counts. This chain uses TRDV1 with TRDJ1; TRDD2 matches at 7 bases. Germline CDR1 is TSWWSYY and CDR2 is QGS. V shed 5 bases, J shed 0 bases, and the junction held 15 bases outside the gene matches. The CDR3 totals 18 residues. This CDR3 reads CALGPHSYSGLYTDKLIF. The CDR3 nucleotides are TGTGCTCTTGGGCCCCATTCCTACTCGGGTCTGTACACCGATAAACTCATCTTT.

The chain is built from TRDV2 and TRDJ1; TRDD3 aligns across 10 bases. This CDR3 is built from 18 residues. Germline-derived CDR1 and CDR2 are GEAIGNYY and EKD. V lost 3 bases and J lost 1; bases outside the gene matches: 13. CDR3 DNA: TGTGCCTGTGACTCACCCGAGGGTCTGGGGGATATCACCGATAAACTCATCTTT. Amino acids: CACDSPEGLGDITDKLIF.

The chain employs TRDV1 and TRDJ1; D is unclear. Germline V gene lookup returns CDR1 TSWWSYY and CDR2 QGS. V gave up 6 bases and J gave up 0 bases, with 23 bases separating them. The CDR3 is 18 amino acids. The CDR3 DNA reads TGTGCTCTTGGCGAAAAAACTTGTCCCCCGGTGTACACCGATAAACTCATCTTT. Protein product: CALGEKTCPPVYTDKLIF.